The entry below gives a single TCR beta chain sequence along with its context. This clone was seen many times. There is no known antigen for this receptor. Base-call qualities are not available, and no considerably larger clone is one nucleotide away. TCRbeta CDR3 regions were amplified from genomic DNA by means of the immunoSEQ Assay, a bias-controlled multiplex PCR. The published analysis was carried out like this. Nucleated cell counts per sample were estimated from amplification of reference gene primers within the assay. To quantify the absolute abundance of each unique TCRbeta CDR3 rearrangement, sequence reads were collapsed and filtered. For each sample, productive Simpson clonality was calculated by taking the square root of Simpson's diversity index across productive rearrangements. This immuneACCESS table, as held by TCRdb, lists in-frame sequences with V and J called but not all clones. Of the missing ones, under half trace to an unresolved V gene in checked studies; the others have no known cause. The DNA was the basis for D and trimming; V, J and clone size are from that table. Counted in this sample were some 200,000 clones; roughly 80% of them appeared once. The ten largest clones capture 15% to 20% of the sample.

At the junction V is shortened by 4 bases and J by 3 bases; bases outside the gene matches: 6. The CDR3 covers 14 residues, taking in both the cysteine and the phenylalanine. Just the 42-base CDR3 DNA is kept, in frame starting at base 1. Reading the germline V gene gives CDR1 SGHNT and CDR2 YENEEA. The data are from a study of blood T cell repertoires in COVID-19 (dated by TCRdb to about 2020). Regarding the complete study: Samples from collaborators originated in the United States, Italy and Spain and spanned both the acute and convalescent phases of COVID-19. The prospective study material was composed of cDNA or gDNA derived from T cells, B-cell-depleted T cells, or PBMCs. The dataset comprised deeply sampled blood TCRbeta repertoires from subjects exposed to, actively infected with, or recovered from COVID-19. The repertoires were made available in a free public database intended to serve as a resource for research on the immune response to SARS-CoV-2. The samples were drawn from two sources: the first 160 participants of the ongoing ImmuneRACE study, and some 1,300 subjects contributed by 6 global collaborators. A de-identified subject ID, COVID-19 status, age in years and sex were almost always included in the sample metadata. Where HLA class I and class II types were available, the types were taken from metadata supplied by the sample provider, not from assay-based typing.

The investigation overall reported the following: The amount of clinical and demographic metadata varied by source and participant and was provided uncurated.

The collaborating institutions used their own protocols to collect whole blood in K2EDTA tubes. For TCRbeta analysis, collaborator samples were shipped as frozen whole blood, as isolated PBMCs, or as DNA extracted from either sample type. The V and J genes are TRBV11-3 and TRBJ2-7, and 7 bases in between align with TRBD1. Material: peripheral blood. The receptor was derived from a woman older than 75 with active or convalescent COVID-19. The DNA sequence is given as TGTGCCAGCAGCTCAAGACAGGGTCTCTACGAGCAGTACTTC. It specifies CASSSRQGLYEQYF.